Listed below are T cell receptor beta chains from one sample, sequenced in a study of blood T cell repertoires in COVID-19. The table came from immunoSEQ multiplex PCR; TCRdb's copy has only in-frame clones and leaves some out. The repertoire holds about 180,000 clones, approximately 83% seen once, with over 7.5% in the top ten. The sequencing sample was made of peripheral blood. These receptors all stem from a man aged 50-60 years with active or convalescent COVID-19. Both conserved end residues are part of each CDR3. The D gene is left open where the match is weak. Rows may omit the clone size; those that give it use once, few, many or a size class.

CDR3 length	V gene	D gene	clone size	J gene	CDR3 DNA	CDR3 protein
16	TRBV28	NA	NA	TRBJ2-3	TGTGCCAGCAGTTTAGGGGGGGGCGGCTTCACAGATACGCAGTATTTT	CASSLGGGGFTDTQYF
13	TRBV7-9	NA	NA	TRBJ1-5	TGTGCCAGCAGCTTAGACAGTCATCAGCCCCAGCATTTT	CASSLDSHQPQHF
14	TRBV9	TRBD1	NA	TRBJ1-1	TGTGCCAGCAGCGCCCAAGACAGGGACACTGAAGCTTTCTTT	CASSAQDRDTEAFF
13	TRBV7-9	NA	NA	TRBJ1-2	TGTGCCAGCAGAATGGAGGGTGGCTATGGCTACACCTTC	CASRMEGGYGYTF
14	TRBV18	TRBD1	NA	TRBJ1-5	TGTGCCAGCTCACTAGGACAGGGCGCTCAGCCCCAGCATTTT	CASSLGQGAQPQHF
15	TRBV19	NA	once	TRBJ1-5	TGTGCCAGTAGTATGGTTGGGGGCAACAATCAGCCCCAGCATTTT	CASSMVGGNNQPQHF
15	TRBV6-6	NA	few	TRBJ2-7	TGTGCCAGCAGTTACCCACAGGGAAATAGCTACGAGCAGTACTTC	CASSYPQGNSYEQYF
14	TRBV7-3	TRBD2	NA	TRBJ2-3	TGTGCCAGCAGGGGACTAACCAGCACAGATACGCAGTATTTT	CASRGLTSTDTQYF
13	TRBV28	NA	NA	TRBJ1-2	TGTGCCAGCAAAACTTTTGGTCCCTATGGCTACACCTTC	CASKTFGPYGYTF
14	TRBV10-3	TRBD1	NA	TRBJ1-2	TGTGCCATCAGTGAAACAGGGGAGTACTATGGCTACACCTTC	CAISETGEYYGYTF
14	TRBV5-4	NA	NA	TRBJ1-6	TGTGCCAGCAGCTTCAAGCGTGTGAATTCACCCCTCCACTTT	CASSFKRVNSPLHF
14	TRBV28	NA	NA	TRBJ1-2	TGTGCCAGCAGTCCTTGGATCCAGGGGCTGGGCTACACCTTC	CASSPWIQGLGYTF
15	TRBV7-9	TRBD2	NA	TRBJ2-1	TGTGCCAGCAGCTTAAGCTCTAGCGGGAGCAATGAGCAGTTCTTC	CASSLSSSGSNEQFF
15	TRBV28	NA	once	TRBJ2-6	TGTGCCAGCAGTTTACCGGGGAATGGGGCCAACGTCCTGACTTTC	CASSLPGNGANVLTF
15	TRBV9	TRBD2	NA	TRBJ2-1	TGTGCCAGCACCGTGGATAGCGGGAGTTACAATGAGCAGTTCTTC	CASTVDSGSYNEQFF
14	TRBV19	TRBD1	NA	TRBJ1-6	TGTGCCAGTAACGACAGGGGGAAGGATTCACCCCTCCACTTT	CASNDRGKDSPLHF
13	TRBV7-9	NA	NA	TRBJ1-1	TGTGCCAGCAGCCACAGGACGTTAGTAGAAGCTTTCTTT	CASSHRTLVEAFF
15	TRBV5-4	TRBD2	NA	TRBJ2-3	TGTGCCAGCAGCGCTCCTAGCGGGTCAACAGATACGCAGTATTTT	CASSAPSGSTDTQYF
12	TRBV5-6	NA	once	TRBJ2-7	TGTGCCAGCAGCCTGAGAGGGTACGAGCAGTACTTC	CASSLRGYEQYF
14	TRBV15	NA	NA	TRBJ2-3	TGTGCCACCAGCGGACCGGGGTACGCAGATACGCAGTATTTT	CATSGPGYADTQYF
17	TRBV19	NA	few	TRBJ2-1	TGTGCCAGTAGTCCCCCCCGGGGTAGTAGGCCCTACAATGAGCAGTTCTTC	CASSPPRGSRPYNEQFF
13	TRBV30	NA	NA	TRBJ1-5	TGTGCCTGGACGCTGAGAGGGGGTCAGCCCCAGCATTTT	CAWTLRGGQPQHF
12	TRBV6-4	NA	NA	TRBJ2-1	TGTGCCAGCAGTGACTCTTCCCTCCAGCAGTTCTTC	CASSDSSLQQFF
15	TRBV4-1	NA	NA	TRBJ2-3	TGCGCCAGCAGCCAAGTGGCTAGATCGGCAGATACGCAGTATTTT	CASSQVARSADTQYF
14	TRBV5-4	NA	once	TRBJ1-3	TGTGCCAGCAGCCCGGGGGGGTCTGGAAACACCATATATTTT	CASSPGGSGNTIYF
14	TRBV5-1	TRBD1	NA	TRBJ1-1	TGCGCCAGCAGCTCCGGACAGGGAGGAACTGAAGCTTTCTTT	CASSSGQGGTEAFF
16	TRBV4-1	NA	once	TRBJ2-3	TGCGCCAGCAGCCAAGATCCACAGGGACCGGTAGATACGCAGTATTTT	CASSQDPQGPVDTQYF
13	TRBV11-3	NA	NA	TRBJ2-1	TGTGCCAGCAGCCCCGGCGGGTTCAATGAGCAGTTCTTC	CASSPGGFNEQFF
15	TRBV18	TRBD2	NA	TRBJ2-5	TGTGCCAGCTCACTCCCCCTCGGGGGGCAAGAGACCCAGTACTTC	CASSLPLGGQETQYF
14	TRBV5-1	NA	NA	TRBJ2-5	TGCGCCAGCAGCTTGGCCTGGAGTAGAGAGACCCAGTACTTC	CASSLAWSRETQYF
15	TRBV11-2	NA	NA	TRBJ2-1	TGTGCCAGCAGCTTAGTACCATCCGGAGCCGATGAGCAGTTCTTC	CASSLVPSGADEQFF
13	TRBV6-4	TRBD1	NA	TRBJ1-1	TGTGCCAGCAGTCCGGACAGGGGCGCTGAAGCTTTCTTT	CASSPDRGAEAFF
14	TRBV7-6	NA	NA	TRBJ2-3	TGTGCCAGCAGCCCCGTATGGCAGTCAGATACGCAGTATTTT	CASSPVWQSDTQYF
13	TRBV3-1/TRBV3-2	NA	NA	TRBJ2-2	TGTGCCAGCAGCCCTCGGAGCACCGGGGAGCTGTTTTTT	CASSPRSTGELFF
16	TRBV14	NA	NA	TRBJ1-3	TGTGCCAGCAGCGTACAGGGATCTTACTCTGGAAACACCATATATTTT	CASSVQGSYSGNTIYF
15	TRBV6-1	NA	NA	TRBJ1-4	TGTGCCAGCAGTGAAAAAAAAGGGGTAAATGAAAAACTGTTTTTT	CASSEKKGVNEKLFF
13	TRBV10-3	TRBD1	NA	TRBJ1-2	TGTGCCATCAGGGACAGGGGGAGCGACGGCTACACCTTC	CAIRDRGSDGYTF
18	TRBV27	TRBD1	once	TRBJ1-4	TGTGCCAGCACCTACTCCGGGACAGGGGGCGGAACTAATGAAAAACTGTTTTTT	CASTYSGTGGGTNEKLFF
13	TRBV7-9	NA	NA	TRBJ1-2	TGTGCCAGCAGCTTAGGGCAGAGGGATGGCTACACCTTC	CASSLGQRDGYTF
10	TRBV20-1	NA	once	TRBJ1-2	TGCAGTACTCAGGTGGAAGGCTACACCTTC	CSTQVEGYTF